Below, 15 T cell receptor beta chains from the same sample are listed, as sequenced in a study of blood T cell repertoires in COVID-19. Repertoires were generated with immunoSEQ multiplex PCR, while TCRdb's copy carries only in-frame clones and drops some. The sample holds 250,000 to 300,000 clones; roughly 90% are singletons and the top ten take about 0.94%. Sequences were obtained from peripheral blood. The origin of the receptors is a middle-aged woman who had recovered from COVID-19.

The V call is TRBV19, the J call TRBJ2-6, with D possibly TRBD2 on 5 matching bases. The CDR3 totals 13 residues. In germline, CDR1 is LNHDA, CDR2 SQIVND (reference sequence). V was clipped by 4 bases and J by 9 bases, with 10 bases between them. The chain's CDR3 is CASSRTRDNVLTF. Here the CDR3 DNA reads TGTGCCAGTAGTAGGACCCGGGACAACGTCCTGACTTTC.

J is TRBJ1-6 and V is TRBV27, with D perhaps TRBD1 (5 bases). Germline CDR1 reads MNHEY; CDR2 reads SMNVEV (reference sequence). Trimming took 3 bases from V and 6 from J, leaving 12 bases between them. This CDR3 region has 15 residues. The CDR3 DNA reads TGTGCCAGCAGTTTTGGGACTGTCGGTAATTCACCCCTCCACTTT. This encodes CASSFGTVGNSPLHF.

The chain combines TRBV28 with TRBJ1-4, with 7 bases aligning to TRBD1. CDR1 is MDHEN, CDR2 SYDVKM, per germline. The length of the CDR3 is 13 residues. The J segment lost 6 bases and the V segment lost 8 bases, leaving 6 bases of the junction unmatched. CDR3 sequence reads: CASSTGVDEKLFF. CDR3 bases: TGTGCCAGCTCAACAGGGGTGGATGAAAAACTGTTTTTT.

The chain recombines TRBV19 with TRBJ2-7; D gene uncertain. The germline V and J ends were trimmed by 3 bases and 1 base, with 7 bases remaining between them. CDR1 is LNHDA, CDR2 SQIVND, per germline (reference sequence). The CDR3 consists of 13 residues. The CDR3 DNA reads as TGTGCCAGTAGTATTGAGTTGTCCTACGAGCAGTACTTC. Translation gives CASSIELSYEQYF.

This clone appeared a few times. The chain links TRBV5-8 to TRBJ2-7, with D tentatively TRBD1 (6 bases). Trimming stripped 4 bases from V and 1 base from J, with 12 bases between. This CDR3 spans 14 amino acids. Germline assignment: CDR1 SGHTS and CDR2 YDEGEE. The CDR3 nucleotides are TGTGCCAGCAGCCCCAGGACAGTTTCCTACGAGCAGTACTTC. It specifies CASSPRTVSYEQYF.

V and J are TRBV2 and TRBJ2-5; D possibly corresponds to TRBD2 (6 bases). V was shortened by 7 bases and J by 2 bases, with 17 bases between the two germline ends. CDR3 length: 15 amino acids. From germline, CDR1 is SNHLY and CDR2 FYNNEI. The CDR3 sequence: CASTRGEGKQETQYF. For the CDR3, the DNA is TGTGCCAGCACTCGCGGGGAAGGGAAGCAAGAGACCCAGTACTTC.

This clone was recorded only once. In DNA form, the CDR3 reads TGTGCTAGTGGTCTGTATGACGGATCGCCCACGGGACAGATGTGCTACACCTTC. This encodes CASGLYDGSPTGQMCYTF. This chain uses TRBV12-5 with TRBJ1-2, with 7 bases fitting TRBD1. Losses at the gene ends were 5 bases for V and 9 bases for J; bases not matched to a gene: 24. Germline V gene sequence: CDR1 LGHNT, CDR2 FRNRAP. The CDR3 spans 18 residues.

The genes are TRBV27 and TRBJ2-2, with D perhaps TRBD2 (5 bases). The CDR3 totals 16 residues. V was clipped by 2 bases and J by 4 bases, with 14 bases between them. Germline CDR1 reads MNHEY; CDR2 reads SMNVEV (reference sequence). Here the CDR3 DNA reads TGTGCCAGCAGTTTACTTCGGACTTATCCCACCGGGGAGCTGTTTTTT. It is translated as CASSLLRTYPTGELFF.

CDR3 loop: CASSYRPQRTGAADGYTF. CDR3 DNA: TGTGCCAGCAGCTATAGACCCCAACGGACAGGCGCCGCTGATGGCTACACCTTC. The J gene is TRBJ1-2, the V gene TRBV5-8; TRBD1 aligns across 7 bases. The CDR3 sequence is 18 residues long. The ends lost 3 bases at V and 6 bases at J; junction bases unmatched: 20. From germline, CDR1 is SGHTS and CDR2 YDEGEE.

V usage is TRBV11-3 and J usage is TRBJ1-2; TRBD1 matches at 9 bases. The CDR3 contains 16 residues. J was trimmed by 9 bases and V by 0 bases; bases with no gene match: 11. Germline CDR1 and CDR2: SGHNT and YENEEA. The CDR3 is CASSLDNADRGDSYTF. In nucleotides, the CDR3 is TGTGCCAGCAGCTTAGACAACGCGGACAGGGGAGATAGCTACACCTTC.

The rearrangement links TRBV10-3 to TRBJ2-1; D possibly corresponds to TRBD2 (5 bases). The CDR3 loop spans 13 amino acids. The germline V gene has CDR1 ENHRY and CDR2 SYGVKD. With 10 bases removed from V and 8 bases from J, the gap between germline ends came to 18 bases. The CDR3 bases are TGTGCCACCGAAAGAGGGCCTCAGGATGAGCAGTTCTTC. Its translation is CATERGPQDEQFF.

This sequence joins TRBV7-3 and TRBJ2-1, with 8 positions matching TRBD1. After removal of 4 bases from V and 4 bases from J, the junction contained 12 bases not matched to a gene. Germline CDR1 and CDR2: SGHTA and FQGTGA. This CDR3 is 17 amino acids long. CDR3 in amino acids: CASSSSLTGGAYNEQFF. As DNA, the CDR3 is TGTGCCAGCAGCTCGAGCCTTACAGGGGGAGCATACAATGAGCAGTTCTTC.

V and J are TRBV4-1 and TRBJ2-4; 7 positions agree with TRBD1. This CDR3 has 13 amino acids. The germline CDR1 and CDR2 sequences are MGHRA and YSYEKL. Losses at the gene ends were 0 bases for V and 15 bases for J; bases not matched to a gene: 8. The CDR3: CASSQDQGRQGYF. In DNA, the CDR3 is TGCGCCAGCAGCCAAGATCAAGGGAGACAGGGGTACTTC.

The chain combines TRBV7-9 with TRBJ2-3; TRBD2 is a possible D gene (6 bases). The CDR3 extends over 13 amino acids. Trimming left V 10 bases short and J 3 bases short, with 14 bases between. Germline V gene data show CDR1 as SEHNR and CDR2 as FQNEAQ (reference sequence). This chain's CDR3 is CATTPLATDTQYF. Here the CDR3 DNA reads TGTGCCACCACACCACTAGCAACAGATACGCAGTATTTT.

As regards this clone: Its ends do not fully match the called genes, so a read error is possible. The chain couples TRBV10-3 to TRBJ1-4; D call uncertain. CDR3 length: 14 residues. The germline CDR1 and CDR2 sequences are ENHRY and SYGVKD. The CDR3 spells CAISPSKTIEKLFF. For the CDR3, the DNA is TGTGCCATCAGTCCGTCCAAGACTATTGAAAAACTGTTTTTT.